This paragraph reports one TCR beta chain. The identical CDR3 is also encoded by other nucleotide sequences in the sample. V lost 4 bases to trimming and J lost 2 bases, with 11 bases between them. The germline V gene encodes CDR1 SGHRS and CDR2 YFSETQ. The CDR3 loop spans 14 amino acids. From CD4+ cells came CD45RA+ naive and CD45RA-negative memory subsets. The data were obtained in a study of shared clonotypes between healthy human individuals. The assay used deep level. Genomic DNA from each subset was divided evenly over several immunoSEQ plates. In the original analysis: In the immunoSEQ data, sequences were junction-only and lacked quality scores, so filtering differed. Libraries were prepared by immunoSEQ multiplex PCR; TCRdb keeps only in-frame clonotypes and omits some of them. V and J calls plus clone size are reproduced from that table; the DNA served to infer D and trimming. The repertoire includes around 1 million clones, approximately 80% of them detected once, and over 1.3% sits in the top ten.

The gene calls are TRBV5-1 and TRBJ2-3; weak D call: TRBD2 (5 bases). Material: memory CD4+ T cells sorted from blood. As for subset: CD45RA-negative fraction. This TCR came from a man younger than 30 in good health. CDR3 in amino acids: CASSPRTSTDTQYF. The CDR3 bases are TGCGCCAGCAGCCCTCGGACTTCCACAGATACGCAGTATTTT. The full variable domain, rest sourced from reference TRBV5-1 and TRBJ2-3, is KAGVTQTPRYLIKTRGQQVTLSCSPISGHRSVSWYQQTPGQGLQFLFEYFSETQRNKGNFPGRFSGRQFSNSRSEMNVSTLELGDSALYLCASSPRTSTDTQYFGPGTRLTVL.